One and the same sample provided the 17 T cell receptor beta chains below, sequenced in a study of T cell responses to AZD1222 COVID-19 vaccine. Assay used: immunoSEQ multiplex PCR; TCRdb lists only in-frame clones, some missing. The sample has over 120,000 clones, 75% to 90% seen once. The sequences come from peripheral blood, collected on day 0 of AZD1222 vaccination. These receptor sequences come from an adult in good health.

The chain is built from TRBV3-1 (or the pseudogene TRBV3-2) and TRBJ1-3, with D tentatively TRBD1 (5 bases). There are 13 residues in the CDR3. The germline V gene encodes CDR1 LGHDT and CDR2 YNNKEL (reference sequence). The V end lost 2 bases, the J end lost 6 bases, and 8 bases lay between the germline ends. The DNA for the CDR3 is TGTGCCAGCAGCCAACGAGGGACAAACACCATATATTTT. This translates into CASSQRGTNTIYF.

The rearrangement joins TRBV2 to TRBJ1-4; D uncertain. Germline CDR1 SNHLY, CDR2 FYNNEI. This CDR3 is 14 amino acids long. The ends were cut back, 4 bases at V and 7 bases at J, with 13 bases in the middle. The CDR3: CASSARPFGEKLFF. Written as DNA, the CDR3 is TGTGCCAGCAGTGCACGACCCTTTGGTGAAAAACTGTTTTTT.

The J gene is TRBJ1-1, the V gene TRBV18, with D unclear. Trimming shortened V by 3 bases and J by 1 base, and 12 bases separated the two germline ends. The CDR3 is 15 residues long. Germline V gene data show CDR1 as KGHSH and CDR2 as LQKENI. CDR3 residues: CASSPSAIPNTEAFF. The CDR3 region has the DNA TGTGCCAGCTCACCCTCGGCAATACCGAACACTGAAGCTTTCTTT.

This chain connects TRBV6-4 to TRBJ1-2; TRBD1 is a possible D gene (5 bases). V lost 2 bases to trimming and J lost 6 bases, with 10 bases between them. The CDR3 totals 13 residues. Germline CDR1 reads MRHNA; CDR2 reads SNTAGT. The CDR3: CASSDTAGNGYTF. Written as DNA, the CDR3 is TGTGCCAGCAGTGACACGGCAGGGAATGGCTACACCTTC.

This sequence joins TRBV12-5 and TRBJ2-5, with unresolved D. This CDR3 has 13 residues. Trimming took off 3 bases at V and 1 base at J, with 6 bases between the two ends. Per germline, CDR1 LGHNT and CDR2 FRNRAP. The CDR3 loop reads CASGLGSQETQYF. In DNA, the CDR3 is TGTGCTAGTGGTTTAGGCAGCCAAGAGACCCAGTACTTC.

This clone was counted once. The gene calls are TRBV5-8 and TRBJ1-6, with D unclear. CDR3 length: 14 amino acids. Trimming pared 7 bases from V and 0 bases from J, leaving 8 bases between. Germline V CDR1 and CDR2: SGHTS, YDEGEE. This chain's CDR3 is CASSTPSYNSPLHF. In DNA form, the CDR3 reads TGTGCCAGCTCTACACCCTCCTATAATTCACCCCTCCACTTT.

In its sample, this clone was seen a few times. Other DNA sequences in the same sample also yield this CDR3. The V gene is TRBV6-5, the J gene TRBJ1-5; D gene uncertain. CDR1 and CDR2 (germline): MNHEY, SVGAGI. The CDR3 totals 13 residues. The ends were cut back, 5 bases at V and 0 bases at J, with 5 bases in the middle. The CDR3 nucleotides read TGTGCCAGCAGTCGGGGTAGCAATCAGCCCCAGCATTTT. It yields the protein CASSRGSNQPQHF.

This chain joins TRBV6-5 and TRBJ1-2, with TRBD1 identical over 7 bases. Germline values: CDR1 MNHEY, CDR2 SVGAGI. The CDR3 loop spans 14 amino acids. Trimming took 6 bases from V and 4 from J; bases not matched to a gene: 8. In DNA, the CDR3 is TGTGCCAGCAGGCTCGACAGGGTCCCCTATGGCTACACCTTC. This translates into CASRLDRVPYGYTF.

The V call is TRBV4-1, the J call TRBJ1-5, with TRBD1 matching 7 bases. CDR1 and CDR2 from the germline V gene are MGHRA and YSYEKL. With 2 bases clipped from V and 7 bases from J, the junction kept 8 bases outside the gene matches. CDR3 length equals 15 residues. As DNA, the CDR3 is TGCGCCAGCAGCCAAAATCGACAGGGAGCGCAGCCCCAGCATTTT. This encodes CASSQNRQGAQPQHF.

This chain uses TRBV19 with TRBJ2-3; TRBD1 aligns across 7 bases. The germline V gene has CDR1 LNHDA and CDR2 SQIVND (reference sequence). The junction had 11 bases not matched to a gene; V was cut back by 3 bases and J by 8 bases. This CDR3 has 15 residues. The CDR3 spells CASSIARQGKGTQYF. The CDR3 bases are TGTGCCAGTAGTATCGCGCGACAGGGAAAGGGTACGCAGTATTTT.

The chain employs TRBV5-1 and TRBJ2-2; a weak D match, TRBD2 (6 bases). The CDR3 has 15 amino acids. Germline values: CDR1 SGHRS, CDR2 YFSETQ. Trimming took off 4 bases at V and 0 bases at J, with 10 bases between the two ends. CDR3 sequence reads: CASSGGTTNTGELFF. As DNA, the CDR3 is TGCGCCAGCAGCGGAGGGACGACGAACACCGGGGAGCTGTTTTTT.

The V call is TRBV5-1, the J call TRBJ2-1, with 9 positions matching TRBD2. The CDR3 consists of 15 residues. The germline gives CDR1 SGHRS, CDR2 YFSETQ. The trim removed 4 bases at V and 9 bases at J, leaving 11 bases unmatched. CDR3 DNA: TGCGCCAGCAGCGTGGGTAGCGGGGGCAGAAGTGAGCAGTTCTTC. Its protein is CASSVGSGGRSEQFF.

For this clone: This sample also contains other DNA sequences that code for the same CDR3. The J gene is TRBJ2-3, the V gene TRBV18; a weak D match, TRBD1 (6 bases). Trimming took 3 bases from V and 4 from J, leaving 8 bases between them. This CDR3 region has 13 residues. The germline gives CDR1 KGHSH, CDR2 LQKENI. Written as DNA, the CDR3 is TGTGCCAGCTCACCCCCAGGGGCAGATACGCAGTATTTT. Protein sequence: CASSPPGADTQYF.

The chain links TRBV18 to TRBJ1-2; D remains unclear. There are 16 residues in the CDR3. Trimming left V 3 bases short and J 4 bases short, with 18 bases between. Germline lookup yields CDR1 KGHSH and CDR2 LQKENI. The CDR3 here is CASSPPYTDGSYGYTF. CDR3 DNA: TGTGCCAGCTCACCCCCCTATACCGACGGATCCTATGGCTACACCTTC.

This chain joins TRBV28 and TRBJ2-1; TRBD2 matches 13 bases. V shed 6 bases and J 5 bases; nucleotides not matched to a gene: 4. CDR3 length: 15 residues. Germline-derived CDR1 and CDR2 are MDHEN and SYDVKM. CDR3 in DNA: TGTGCCAGCAGATCTACTAGCGGGAGGGACAATGAGCAGTTCTTC. The encoded protein is CASRSTSGRDNEQFF.

This chain uses TRBV6-1 with TRBJ2-7; D may be TRBD1 (5 bases). V lost 2 bases, J lost 4 bases, and 9 bases lay in between. This CDR3 has 13 amino acids. CDR1 and CDR2 from the germline V gene are MNHNS and SASEGT. The CDR3 DNA reads as TGTGCCAGCAGTGAACCAGGGAATTACGAGCAGTACTTC. The encoded protein is CASSEPGNYEQYF.

The genes are TRBV7-3 and TRBJ2-4; D is undetermined. CDR1 and CDR2 (germline): SGHTA, FQGTGA. Trimming cost V 5 bases and J 7 bases, with 6 bases left between them. This CDR3 has 11 residues. The DNA of the CDR3 is TGTGCCAGCAGCCCGGGCAACATTCAGTACTTC. Amino acid sequence: CASSPGNIQYF.